What follows describes a single T cell receptor beta chain. Its antigen is undetermined. These data come from a study of cytomegalovirus exposure and HLA in healthy donors. Points from the study as a whole: Rare sequences made up most TCRs, while some public TCRs were found in many donors.

Amplification used 60 Vbeta primers and 13 Jbeta primers. The assay was immunoSEQ multiplex PCR, and TCRdb's table has in-frame clones only and misses some. This table has about 93,000 clones, roughly four fifths appearing once. The V gene's germline CDR1 is MNHEY and CDR2 SVGAGI. Trimming took off 7 bases at V and 1 base at J, with 10 bases between the two ends. The CDR3 spans 13 residues. Sequenced material: PBMCs. The TCR comes from a man aged 25-45 years in good health and CMV-seronegative. This rearrangement joins TRBV6-5 to TRBJ1-1; D is ambiguous. This CDR3 is CASTLSWNTEAFF. In nucleotides, the CDR3 is TGTGCCAGCACCCTCTCCTGGAACACTGAAGCTTTCTTT.